By share of the sample, the clone carrying this T cell receptor beta chain is medium-sized. This CDR3 is built from 13 residues. CDR1 is SGHDT and CDR2 is YYEEEE in the germline V gene. V lost 5 bases to trimming and J lost 4 bases; unmatched junction nucleotides: 4. The entry originates in a study of T and B cells in COVID-19 patients. From blood, about 250-500 ng of genomic DNA served as TRB template. BIOMED2 TRB-A/B primer pools were used in multiplex TRB PCR. MiXCR, run by TCRdb on the multiplex PCR reads, gives a single entry per CDR3 protein. Of several thousand distinct CDR3 sequences in the sample, 20% to 25% were seen once.

V usage is TRBV5-6 and J usage is TRBJ2-5; 8 nucleotides line up with TRBD1. This TCR derives from a human donor with active COVID-19. Source material: blood. Here the CDR3 DNA reads TGTGCCAGCAGTTCTGGGACAGGAGAGACCCAGTACTTC. Encoded protein: CASSSGTGETQYF.